This T cell receptor beta chain originates from a study of shared clonotypes between healthy human individuals. Naive CD45RA+ and memory CD45RA-negative subsets were split from CD4+ cells. Assay used: immunoSEQ multiplex PCR; TCRdb lists only in-frame clones, some missing. The sample contains 500,000 or so clones, around 96% of which appear only once. Study findings and constraints: A limitation of the genetic and exposure-history diversity represented arose from few donors. Clonotype sharing among donors was thought likely to change with sequencing depth.

About this clone: Its antigen remains unknown.

Germline CDR1 and CDR2: SSHAT and FNYEAQ (reference sequence). V lost 1 base and J lost 7; bases outside the gene matches: 3. The CDR3 totals 15 residues. The sequence came from a woman in her thirties in good health. The gene calls are TRBV7-7 and TRBJ2-2; TRBD2 matches 10 bases. The sequenced material came from naive CD4+ T cells sorted from blood. Subset indicated: CD45RA+ positively selected. The CDR3 DNA reads TGTGCCAGCAGCTTAGGGACTAGCGGCAACGGGGAGCTGTTTTTT. This sequence encodes CASSLGTSGNGELFF.